This T cell receptor beta chain is from a study of long-term antiretroviral therapy in people with HIV. V gave up 3 bases and J gave up 4 bases; unmatched junction bases: 5. The CDR3 consists of 15 residues. Germline CDR1 MNHNS, CDR2 SASEGT. Survey-level resolution applied to immunoSEQ assay v3.0. Produced via immunoSEQ multiplex PCR; TCRdb's table is partial and in-frame only. This sample has about 21,000 clones, with 76% found just once. The sample was unsorted PBMCs, taken 0.5 years before starting antiretroviral therapy. This chain joins TRBV6-1 and TRBJ1-1; 10 bases are a match to TRBD1. The receptor was isolated from a man aged 18 to 29 with HIV. CDR3 bases: TGTGCCAGCAGTGACACCGGGACAGGGGCCACTGAAGCTTTCTTT. Translation gives CASSDTGTGATEAFF.